This T cell receptor beta chain was sequenced in a study of CD8 T cells in ankylosing spondylitis. TCRdb independently ran MiXCR on the 5' RACE reads; one entry per CDR3 protein. The data show around 140,000 distinct CDR3 sequences, approximately 17% seen once. Study outcomes and limitations: Blood of patients with ankylosing spondylitis appeared to be characterized by a TCR beta motif of about 8 highly homologous variants. In peripheral blood, disease-linked CD8+ clones occurred at relatively low frequencies. Disease-associated clones were reportedly significantly overrepresented in matched ankylosing spondylitis synovial fluid.

This clonotype was found a few times. No antigen is known for it. J lost 4 bases, V lost 3 bases, and 10 bases had no gene match. Per the germline V gene, CDR1 is SGHRS and CDR2 is YFSETQ. CDR3 length equals 15 residues. The sample comprised blood, either unsorted or a sorted T cell fraction (not recorded which). The clonotype comes from a male donor with ankylosing spondylitis. The V and J genes are TRBV5-1 and TRBJ2-7; TRBD1 agrees at 7 bases. The CDR3 is CASSSPSTGEYEQYF. The CDR3, as DNA: TGCGCCAGCAGCTCCCCCAGTACAGGGGAATACGAGCAGTACTTC.